These 29 T cell receptor beta chains were all obtained from the same sample, sequenced in a study of cytomegalovirus exposure and HLA in healthy donors. The PCR made use of 60 Vbeta and 13 Jbeta primers. Profiling relied on immunoSEQ multiplex PCR, and the TCRdb table lists in-frame clones only, not all of them. The table records about 130,000 clones, 65% to 90% of them present only once. Sequenced material: PBMCs. These receptors all stem from a male donor in good health and CMV-seropositive.

The chain has TRBV10-3 and TRBJ2-3; D possibly corresponds to TRBD2 (6 bases). This CDR3 region has 15 residues. The germline gives CDR1 ENHRY, CDR2 SYGVKD. Trimming removed 0 bases at V and 2 bases at J, with 9 bases between. CDR3 sequence (DNA): TGTGCCATCAGTGAGTCCCCGGGAGTCACAGATACGCAGTATTTT. Residues: CAISESPGVTDTQYF.

This clone was counted once. This sequence joins TRBV28 and TRBJ2-1; D is possibly TRBD2 (6 bases). This CDR3 has 15 amino acids. Trimming shortened V by 7 bases and J by 10 bases, and 23 bases separated the two germline ends. Per the germline V gene, CDR1 is MDHEN and CDR2 is SYDVKM. As DNA, the CDR3 is TGTGCCAGCATGGCCCTCCGGGAAAGGCTAGCGGAGCAGTTCTTC. Its protein is CASMALRERLAEQFF.

Notes on this clone: Other DNA sequences from this sample encode an identical CDR3 as well. The chain joins TRBV7-9 to TRBJ1-5, with D uncertain. With 1 base removed from V and 5 bases from J, the gap between germline ends came to 9 bases. This CDR3 region has 14 residues. In germline, CDR1 is SEHNR, CDR2 FQNEAQ (reference sequence). CDR3 sequence (DNA): TGTGCCAGCAGCTTAGGCGGCCTTGATCAGCCCCAGCATTTT. It specifies CASSLGGLDQPQHF.

The CDR3 coding sequence is TGCGCCAGCAGCTTCGGGGTCAGCACAGATACGCAGTATTTT. Its protein product is CASSFGVSTDTQYF. The J gene is TRBJ2-3, the V gene TRBV5-1; possible D gene TRBD2, 5 bases. The germline V gene has CDR1 SGHRS and CDR2 YFSETQ. The CDR3 extends over 14 amino acids. V lost 2 bases and J 0 bases, leaving 7 bases between the germline ends. The full variable domain, in which reference TRBV5-1 and TRBJ2-3 provide the parts outside the CDR3, is KAGVTQTPRYLIKTRGQQVTLSCSPISGHRSVSWYQQTPGQGLQFLFEYFSETQRNKGNFPGRFSGRQFSNSRSEMNVSTLELGDSALYLCASSFGVSTDTQYFGPGTRLTVL.

This clone was seen once. The V gene is TRBV30, the J gene TRBJ2-7, with 8 nucleotides matching TRBD1. CDR1 is GTSNPN and CDR2 is SVGIG in the germline V gene (reference sequence). After removal of 8 bases from V and 5 bases from J, the junction contained 14 bases not matched to a gene. The CDR3 is 14 amino acids. The CDR3 nucleotides are TGTGCCGTGAGCCAGGGGGCGAGTACCCACGAGCAGTACTTC. This gives the protein CAVSQGASTHEQYF.

In regard to this clone: This CDR3 is also generated by other DNA sequences in the sample. The J gene is TRBJ2-3, the V gene TRBV5-4; no clear D. CDR3 length: 11 residues. The germline V gene encodes CDR1 SGHNT and CDR2 YYREEE (reference sequence). The V and J ends lost 3 bases and 5 bases respectively, with 4 bases between them. The CDR3 reads CASSSLDTQYF. The DNA for the CDR3 is TGTGCCAGCAGCTCATTAGATACGCAGTATTTT.

The chain recombines TRBV28 with TRBJ2-5; TRBD2 matches 7 bases. Germline lookup yields CDR1 MDHEN and CDR2 SYDVKM. The CDR3 sequence is 18 residues long. V shed 5 bases and J 1 base; nucleotides not matched to a gene: 16. The CDR3 loop reads CASSQRVSRRERQETQYF. The CDR3 DNA sequence: TGTGCCAGCAGTCAGCGAGTTTCACGGCGGGAGCGCCAAGAGACCCAGTACTTC.

This CDR3 is CASSLRAATEAFF. DNA of the CDR3: TGTGCCAGCAGCCTCAGGGCGGCCACTGAAGCTTTCTTT. The V and J genes are TRBV28 and TRBJ1-1, with D maybe TRBD1 (5 bases). This CDR3 is 13 amino acids long. V was pared by 6 bases and J by 4 bases, with 12 bases between. Germline loops: CDR1 MDHEN, CDR2 SYDVKM. The full variable domain, rest sourced from reference TRBV28 and TRBJ1-1, is DVKVTQSSRYLVKRTGEKVFLECVQDMDHENMFWYRQDPGLGLRLIYFSYDVKMKEKGDIPEGYSVSREKKERFSLILESASTNQTSMYLCASSLRAATEAFFGQGTRLTVV.

The chain employs TRBV19 and TRBJ2-6; 8 nucleotides match TRBD1. The V gene end was trimmed by 7 bases and the J gene end by 2 bases; junction bases not matched to a gene: 16. The CDR3 spans 19 residues. CDR1 is LNHDA and CDR2 is SQIVND in the germline V gene (reference sequence). The CDR3 sequence: CASTDERGTGKAGANVLTF. The CDR3 bases are TGTGCCAGTACCGACGAGAGGGGGACAGGAAAAGCTGGGGCCAACGTCCTGACTTTC.

The chain is built from TRBV7-9 and TRBJ2-5; TRBD2 is a possible D gene (5 bases). The J call is doubtful: the DNA matches TRBJ2-7 better. In germline, CDR1 is SEHNR, CDR2 FQNEAQ (reference sequence). The CDR3 extends over 15 amino acids. The chain's CDR3 is CASSPPRTVLGEQYF. CDR3 DNA sequence: TGTGCCAGCAGCCCCCCCCGGACTGTTCTCGGCGAGCAGTACTTC.

The genes are TRBV28 and TRBJ2-7, with D maybe TRBD2 (6 bases). The germline V gene encodes CDR1 MDHEN and CDR2 SYDVKM. The germline V and J ends were trimmed by 6 bases and 1 base, with 10 bases remaining between them. The CDR3 is made up of 13 amino acids. The CDR3 sequence: CASRGLSSYEQYF. The CDR3 DNA reads as TGTGCCAGCAGGGGACTTTCTTCCTACGAGCAGTACTTC.

J is TRBJ2-7 and V is TRBV6-6; TRBD1 aligns across 8 bases. Germline V gene data show CDR1 as MNHNY and CDR2 as SVGAGI (reference sequence). The CDR3 sequence is 13 residues long. V gave up 7 bases and J gave up 3 bases; unmatched junction bases: 5. In DNA, the CDR3 is TGTGCCAGCAAAACAGGGGGTGACTACGAGCAGTACTTC. The encoded protein is CASKTGGDYEQYF.

The sample holds a few counts of this clone. V and J are TRBV2 and TRBJ2-3, with TRBD2 matching over 11 bases. The CDR3 extends over 15 amino acids. The J segment lost 4 bases and the V segment lost 4 bases, leaving 4 bases of the junction unmatched. CDR1 is SNHLY, CDR2 FYNNEI, per germline. The CDR3 bases are TGTGCCAGCAGTGCGGGACTAGCGGCGCCAGATACGCAGTATTTT. Its translation: CASSAGLAAPDTQYF.

This clone was seen only a few times. This chain connects TRBV19 to TRBJ1-4, with D perhaps matching TRBD1 (6 bases). CDR3 length: 17 amino acids. From germline, CDR1 is LNHDA and CDR2 SQIVND (reference sequence). V was trimmed by 5 bases and J by 0 bases, leaving 16 bases between them. In DNA form, the CDR3 reads TGTGCCAGTAGTGTTCCGGGACACTCCGCAACTAATGAAAAACTGTTTTTT. It encodes CASSVPGHSATNEKLFF.

In its sample, this clone was seen once. The junction and the germline gene differ at one end; a read error may be behind it. The genes are TRBV6-5 and TRBJ2-6; perhaps TRBD1 as D (5 bases). Germline V gene lookup returns CDR1 MNHEY and CDR2 SVGAGI. The CDR3 has 14 residues. CDR3 DNA: TGTGCCAGCCGTAGGGCCTCTGGGGCCAACGGCCTGACTTTC. Translated: CASRRASGANGLTF.

The gene calls are TRBV5-5 and TRBJ2-7; D not resolved. V was clipped by 0 bases and J by 2 bases, with 6 bases between them. The CDR3 loop spans 13 amino acids. The germline gives CDR1 SGHKS, CDR2 YYEKEE (reference sequence). The CDR3 loop reads CASSLGSPYEQYF. CDR3 bases: TGTGCCAGCAGCTTGGGAAGCCCCTACGAGCAGTACTTC.

The genes are TRBV19 and TRBJ2-6, with 9 bases fitting TRBD2. The CDR3 length is 17 residues. Trimming at V came to 3 bases and at J to 4 bases, leaving 7 bases not matched to a gene. CDR1 LNHDA and CDR2 SQIVND come from the germline V gene (reference sequence). This CDR3 reads CASSIWREGSGANVLTF. For the CDR3, the DNA is TGTGCCAGTAGTATCTGGCGGGAGGGGTCAGGGGCCAACGTCCTGACTTTC.

This chain uses TRBV4-3 with TRBJ2-7; 11 nucleotides match TRBD2. Germline V lookup: CDR1 LGHNA, CDR2 YSLEER. The J segment lost 1 base and the V segment lost 5 bases, leaving 16 bases of the junction unmatched. The CDR3 has 19 residues. CDR3 bases: TGCGCCAGCAGCGTATGGGGGGCTACTAGCGGGAGCGGGTCCTACGAGCAGTACTTC. As protein: CASSVWGATSGSGSYEQYF.

The chain joins TRBV7-2 to TRBJ2-1; 10 positions agree with TRBD2. Germline trimming cut 1 base from V and 7 bases from J; bases unmatched to any gene: 7. This CDR3 is 16 amino acids long. CDR1 SGHTA and CDR2 FQGNSA come from the germline V gene. CDR3 DNA: TGTGCCAGCAGCTTAGGCAGCGGGAGGGTGTTAAATGAGCAGTTCTTC. Its protein is CASSLGSGRVLNEQFF.

V usage is TRBV28 and J usage is TRBJ1-1, with TRBD1 matching over 8 bases. V lost 5 bases, J lost 1 base, and 3 bases stayed unmatched. The germline V gene has CDR1 MDHEN and CDR2 SYDVKM. The CDR3 is 14 residues long. CDR3 in DNA: TGTGCCAGCAGTACCGGACAGGGGAACACTGAAGCTTTCTTT. This codes for CASSTGQGNTEAFF.

The rearrangement links TRBV21-1 to TRBJ1-1; the table's D call TRBD1 went unverified against the DNA. TRBV21-1 is marked as a pseudogene. The CDR3 covers 14 residues. CDR3 DNA sequence: TGTGCCAGCAGCAACCCCCACAGGGGGCGCGGGGCTTTCTTT. This encodes CASSNPHRGRGAFF.

The CDR3, as DNA: TGTGCCAGCAGCCTTCACAGGGCCGGGGAGACCCAGTACTTC. Translation: CASSLHRAGETQYF. V gene TRBV14 combines with J gene TRBJ2-5; weak D call: TRBD1 (6 bases). Trimming left V 4 bases short and J 5 bases short, with 14 bases between. Germline V gives CDR1 SGHDN, CDR2 FVKESK. The CDR3 length is 14 residues.

The rearrangement links TRBV30 to TRBJ1-4; maybe TRBD1 (5 bases). Germline values: CDR1 GTSNPN, CDR2 SVGIG (reference sequence). V lost 5 bases and J 0 bases, leaving 7 bases between the germline ends. The CDR3 covers 13 residues. The CDR3 sequence is CAWAGPTNEKLFF. CDR3 DNA sequence: TGTGCCTGGGCAGGGCCAACTAATGAAAAACTGTTTTTT.

The chain employs TRBV7-6 and TRBJ2-5; TRBD1 is a possible D gene (5 bases). The CDR3 runs 14 residues. The germline CDR1 and CDR2 sequences are SGHVS and FNYEAQ. V was pared by 8 bases and J by 0 bases, with 13 bases between. CDR3 residues: CASGHRRNQETQYF. CDR3 nucleotides: TGTGCCAGCGGACACCGGCGGAACCAAGAGACCCAGTACTTC.

The chain links TRBV28 to TRBJ2-3; a weak D match, TRBD2 (6 bases). The CDR3 is 13 residues long. Germline CDR1 MDHEN, CDR2 SYDVKM. V lost 5 bases and J lost 3, with 9 bases in between. CDR3 sequence (DNA): TGTGCCAGCAGTCCCGGGACTACAGATACGCAGTATTTT. Residues: CASSPGTTDTQYF. Full variable domain (outside the CDR3, taken from reference TRBV28 and TRBJ2-3): DVKVTQSSRYLVKRTGEKVFLECVQDMDHENMFWYRQDPGLGLRLIYFSYDVKMKEKGDIPEGYSVSREKKERFSLILESASTNQTSMYLCASSPGTTDTQYFGPGTRLTVL.

The V and J genes are TRBV15 and TRBJ1-1, with 7 positions matching TRBD1. V shed 8 bases and J 0 bases; nucleotides not matched to a gene: 3. The germline gives CDR1 LNHNV, CDR2 YYDKDF (reference sequence). The CDR3 sequence is 13 residues long. The CDR3 loop reads CATSQGMNTEAFF. The CDR3 DNA follows: TGTGCCACCTCACAGGGGATGAACACTGAAGCTTTCTTT.

CDR3 amino acids: CASSLGLGRPTYEQYF. CDR3 nucleotides: TGTGCCAGCAGCTTAGGACTGGGGCGTCCTACCTACGAGCAGTACTTC. The rearrangement links TRBV7-2 to TRBJ2-7, with a weak D call TRBD1 (5 bases). Trimming removed 1 base from V and 2 bases from J, with 15 bases in between. This CDR3 region has 16 residues. Germline V gene lookup returns CDR1 SGHTA and CDR2 FQGNSA.

As for this clone: The germline gene is not matched at one end of the junction; a read error may be the cause. The chain combines TRBV7-2 with TRBJ1-1, with a weak D call TRBD1 (5 bases). This CDR3 is built from 16 residues. Germline-derived CDR1 and CDR2 are SGHTA and FQGNSA. The CDR3 loop is CASSLESTGTNSEAFF. Written as DNA, the CDR3 is TGTGCCAGCAGCTTAGAGTCAACAGGCACGAACAGTGAAGCTTTCTTT. The full variable domain, completed using reference TRBV7-2 and TRBJ1-1, is GAGVSQSPSNKVTEKGKDVELRCDPISGHTALYWYRQSLGQGLEFLIYFQGNSAPDKSGLPSDRFSAERTGGSVSTLTIQRTQQEDSAVYLCASSLESTGTNSEAFFGQGTRLTVV.

CDR3 DNA: TGTGCCATCGACCGCGAGCGGGTTACCTACAATGAGCAGTTCTTC. Translated: CAIDRERVTYNEQFF. The chain links TRBV2 to TRBJ2-1; maybe TRBD2 (6 bases). Germline CDR1 SNHLY, CDR2 FYNNEI. There are 15 residues in the CDR3. Trimming stripped 10 bases from V and 2 bases from J, with 18 bases between.